The rows below give T cell receptor beta chains drawn from one sample of a study of T cell clonotyping in hematopoietic cell transplantation. Measured with immunoSEQ multiplex PCR; TCRdb has only the in-frame clones, and not every one. The sample lists 15,000 to 20,000 clones; 61% were seen once. Here the sequenced sample was PBMCs, taken 30 days after allogeneic stem cell transplant. These TCRs come from a male patient in his fifties who had an allogeneic stem cell transplant from an unrelated donor, so T cells may come from the graft donor. Some clones in this sample may be carry-over from other donors' samples. The CDR3 runs from the conserved cysteine through the conserved F or W. The D gene is left open where the match is weak. The size entry is marked missing in some rows and otherwise reads once, few, many or a size class.

TRBJ2-7	.	.	TRBV5-4	CASSLKAGIYEQYF	TGTGCCAGCAGCTTGAAGGCAGGGATCTACGAGCAGTACTTC
TRBJ2-1	TRBD2	.	TRBV19	CASSIDATGLADLYNEQFF	TGTGCCAGTAGTATAGACGCGACCGGACTAGCGGATTTATACAATGAGCAGTTCTTC
TRBJ2-7	TRBD1	few	TRBV19	CASSIGTGPSYEQYF	TGTGCCAGTAGTATAGGGACAGGGCCCTCCTACGAGCAGTACTTC
TRBJ2-1	TRBD1	.	TRBV7-6	CASTRTGKVDEQFF	TGTGCCAGCACCCGGACAGGGAAAGTCGATGAGCAGTTCTTC
TRBJ2-7	.	medium-sized	TRBV5-6	CASSLSSYEQYF	TGTGCCAGCAGCTTGTCTTCCTACGAGCAGTACTTC
TRBJ2-2	TRBD1	.	TRBV7-9	CASRTNRDRVTGELFF	TGTGCCAGCAGAACTAACCGGGACAGGGTTACCGGGGAGCTGTTTTTT
TRBJ1-1	.	.	TRBV14	CASSPGWGPNTEAFF	TGTGCCAGCAGCCCAGGGTGGGGTCCCAACACTGAAGCTTTCTTT
TRBJ2-7	TRBD2	.	TRBV27	CASSSQLSRGGGIGEGRIYEQYF	TGTGCCAGCAGTTCTCAACTTTCCCGGGGAGGTGGTATCGGGGAGGGAAGGATATACGAGCAGTACTTC
TRBJ2-3	TRBD2	.	TRBV4-1	CASRREPTDTQYF	TGCGCCAGCAGGCGGGAGCCCACAGATACGCAGTATTTT
TRBJ2-1	.	.	TRBV29-1	CSVVPGWANEQFF	TGCAGCGTTGTACCGGGATGGGCCAATGAGCAGTTCTTC
TRBJ2-7	TRBD2	.	TRBV28	CASSLAGYEQYF	TGTGCCAGTAGTTTAGCGGGATACGAGCAGTACTTC
TRBJ1-5	TRBD1	.	TRBV5-6	CASSLDRVQPQHF	TGTGCCAGCAGCCTGGACAGGGTTCAGCCCCAGCATTTT
TRBJ1-2	.	few	TRBV19	CASSIDGTNYGYTF	TGTGCCAGTAGTATAGACGGAACTAACTATGGCTACACCTTC
TRBJ2-7	.	.	TRBV28	CASTPTGNGWYEQYF	TGTGCCAGCACCCCAACAGGGAATGGCTGGTACGAGCAGTACTTC
TRBJ1-2	.	.	TRBV5-6	CASSSNGQAYGYTF	TGTGCCAGCAGCTCTAATGGGCAGGCCTATGGCTACACCTTC
TRBJ1-1	.	few	TRBV5-6	CASSWTVMNTEAFF	TGTGCCAGCAGCTGGACAGTTATGAACACTGAAGCTTTCTTT
TRBJ2-1	.	once	TRBV4-3	CASSQDLTSGSYNEQFF	TGCGCCAGCAGCCAAGATCTAACAAGCGGCTCCTACAATGAGCAGTTCTTC
TRBJ1-2	TRBD1	.	TRBV30	CAWREGGQYYGYTF	TGCGCCTGGAGAGAAGGGGGACAGTACTATGGCTACACCTTC
TRBJ1-5	.	.	TRBV7-9	CASSLGRDGPQHF	TGTGCCAGCAGCTTAGGCAGGGATGGGCCCCAGCATTTT
TRBJ2-5	.	.	TRBV14	CASSVRTEETQYF	TGTGCCAGCAGCGTCAGGACTGAAGAGACCCAGTACTTC
TRBJ1-5	.	.	TRBV5-3	CARSATGMTQNSNQPQHF	TGTGCCAGAAGCGCAACCGGGATGACTCAGAATAGCAATCAGCCCCAGCATTTT
TRBJ2-6	TRBD2	.	TRBV19	CASSMVLAGSGANVLTF	TGTGCCAGTAGTATGGTACTAGCGGGATCTGGGGCCAACGTCCTGACTTTC
TRBJ1-2	.	.	TRBV4-1	CASSQVGRNDGYTF	TGCGCCAGCAGCCAAGTAGGTAGGAATGATGGCTACACCTTC
TRBJ1-2	.	.	TRBV6-1	CASSEGPDRYYGYTF	TGTGCCAGCAGTGAGGGTCCCGACCGTTACTATGGCTACACCTTC
TRBJ2-7	.	.	TRBV2	CASKNYEQYF	TGTGCCAGCAAGAACTACGAGCAGTACTTC
TRBJ2-1	TRBD2	.	TRBV11-2	CASSLGGRLAWDEQFF	TGTGCCAGCAGCTTAGGGGGCCGACTAGCTTGGGATGAGCAGTTCTTC
TRBJ1-1	TRBD1	.	TRBV30	CAWSAETGITEAFF	TGTGCCTGGAGTGCGGAGACAGGGATTACTGAAGCTTTCTTT
TRBJ1-6	TRBD1	.	TRBV6-1	CASSGGQGQSSYNSPLHF	TGTGCCAGCAGTGGTGGACAGGGACAGAGCTCCTATAATTCACCCCTCCACTTT
TRBJ1-4	.	.	TRBV4-1	CASSQVRGTEKLFF	TGCGCCAGCAGCCAAGTTAGAGGGACGGAAAAACTGTTTTTT
TRBJ2-6	.	.	TRBV30	CAWRRGRPRVGANVLTF	TGTGCCTGGAGGCGAGGGCGACCCCGGGTTGGGGCCAACGTCCTGACTTTC
TRBJ2-3	.	few	TRBV19	CASSLIWAIASTDTQYF	TGTGCCAGTAGTTTAATTTGGGCGATAGCTAGCACAGATACGCAGTATTTT
TRBJ2-7	.	.	TRBV6-1	CASSDRDNHEQYF	TGTGCCAGCAGTGACCGGGACAACCACGAGCAGTACTTC
TRBJ2-3	.	.	TRBV5-4	CASSQFLVRSTDTQYF	TGTGCCAGCAGCCAATTTCTAGTAAGAAGCACAGATACGCAGTATTTT
TRBJ1-2	TRBD1	.	TRBV15	CATSTKRTGSYGYTF	TGTGCCACCAGCACGAAGAGGACAGGGAGCTATGGCTACACCTTC
TRBJ2-5	.	.	TRBV6-1	CAATPGQIGETQYF	TGTGCCGCAACACCCGGACAGATCGGAGAGACCCAGTACTTC
TRBJ1-2	.	.	TRBV9	CASSAQRGFYGYTF	TGTGCCAGCAGCGCCCAGAGGGGCTTCTATGGCTACACCTTC
TRBJ1-4	.	.	TRBV4-1	CASSHAGPFGEKLFF	TGCGCCAGCAGCCACGCCGGGCCCTTTGGTGAAAAACTGTTTTTT
TRBJ1-2	TRBD1	few	TRBV9	CASSFTGDSYTF	TGTGCCAGCAGCTTCACAGGGGACAGCTACACCTTC
TRBJ2-5	.	once	TRBV30	CAWGRQVQETQYF	TGTGCCTGGGGCCGACAGGTCCAAGAGACCCAGTACTTC
TRBJ1-6	.	.	TRBV28	CASSLLGGGVYNSPLHF	TGTGCCAGCAGTTTACTAGGGGGAGGGGTGTATAATTCACCCCTCCACTTT
TRBJ1-2	TRBD1	.	TRBV30	CARQDRVYGYTF	TGTGCCCGTCAGGACAGGGTATATGGCTACACCTTC
TRBJ1-6	.	few	TRBV14	CASSQGRLNSPLHF	TGTGCCAGCAGCCAGGGACGCCTTAATTCACCCCTCCACTTT
TRBJ1-1	.	.	TRBV30	CAWSERHEAFF	TGTGCCTGGAGTGAGAGACATGAAGCTTTCTTT
TRBJ1-4	.	.	TRBV6-5	CASRRMGANEKLFF	TGTGCCAGCAGAAGGATGGGGGCTAATGAAAAACTGTTTTTT
TRBJ2-5	TRBD2	.	TRBV28	CASSPGLAGQETQYF	TGTGCCAGCAGTCCCGGACTAGCGGGACAAGAGACCCAGTACTTC
TRBJ2-1	.	.	TRBV15	CATSRARGLSQGWTYNEQFF	TGTGCCACCAGCAGAGCGCGTGGGCTCTCGCAGGGGTGGACCTACAATGAGCAGTTCTTC
TRBJ1-4	TRBD1	.	TRBV28	CASSFPSDRFNEKLFF	TGTGCCAGCAGTTTCCCATCGGACAGGTTTAATGAAAAACTGTTTTTT
TRBJ2-5	TRBD1	few	TRBV6-5	CASRDSQETQYF	TGTGCCAGCCGGGACAGTCAAGAGACCCAGTACTTC
TRBJ1-1	TRBD1	.	TRBV28	CASSFGGTVNTEAFF	TGTGCCAGCAGTTTTGGGGGGACAGTTAACACTGAAGCTTTCTTT
TRBJ1-4	.	few	TRBV9	CASSVGPGENEKLFF	TGTGCCAGCAGCGTAGGGCCAGGGGAGAATGAAAAACTGTTTTTT
TRBJ1-2	.	.	TRBV4-2	CASSQDAGDGYTF	TGTGCCAGCAGCCAAGATGCCGGGGATGGCTACACCTTC
TRBJ2-1	TRBD2	.	TRBV6-1	CASSESYPSGATFHEQFF	TGTGCCAGCAGTGAATCGTATCCTAGCGGGGCCACTTTCCATGAGCAGTTCTTC
TRBJ1-2	.	once	TRBV7-3	CASSGPDGSGYTF	TGTGCCAGCAGCGGACCGGATGGGAGCGGCTACACCTTC
TRBJ2-7	TRBD2	.	TRBV7-8	CASSLDKGLAGEQYF	TGTGCCAGCAGCTTAGATAAGGGACTAGCGGGGGAGCAGTACTTC
TRBJ2-1	TRBD2	few	TRBV29-1	CSVEVAGVHNEQFF	TGCAGCGTTGAAGTAGCGGGGGTCCACAATGAGCAGTTCTTC
TRBJ1-4	.	.	TRBV28	CASSGLRGAGRREKLFF	TGTGCCAGCAGTGGTTTGAGGGGGGCGGGCCGGCGCGAAAAACTGTTTTTT
TRBJ1-1	.	.	TRBV7-2	CASSPFMRNTEAFF	TGTGCCAGCAGCCCCTTTATGCGCAACACTGAAGCTTTCTTT